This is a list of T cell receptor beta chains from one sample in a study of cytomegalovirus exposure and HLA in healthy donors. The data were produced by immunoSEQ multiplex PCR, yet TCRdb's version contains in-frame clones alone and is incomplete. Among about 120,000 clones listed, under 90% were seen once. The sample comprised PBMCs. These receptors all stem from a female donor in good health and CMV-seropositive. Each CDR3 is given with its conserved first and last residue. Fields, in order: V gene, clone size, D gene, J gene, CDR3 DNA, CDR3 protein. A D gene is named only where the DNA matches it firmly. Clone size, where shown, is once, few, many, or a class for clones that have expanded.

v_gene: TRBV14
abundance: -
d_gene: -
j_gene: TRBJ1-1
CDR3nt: TGTGCCAGCAGCCTCGGGGAAAAGACTGAAGCTTTCTTT
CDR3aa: CASSLGEKTEAFF

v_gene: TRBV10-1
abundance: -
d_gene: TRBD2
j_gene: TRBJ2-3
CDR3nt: TGCGCCACCTCTAGCGGGGCAAACACAGATACGCAGTATTTT
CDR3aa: CATSSGANTDTQYF

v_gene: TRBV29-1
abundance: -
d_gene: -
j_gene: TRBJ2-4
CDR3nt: TGCAGCGGGGGGGACTTGTCCAAAAACATTCAGTACTTC
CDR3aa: CSGGDLSKNIQYF

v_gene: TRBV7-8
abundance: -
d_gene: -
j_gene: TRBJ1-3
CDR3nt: TGTGCCAGCAGCTCCTGGGCGATCTCTGGAAACACCATATATTTT
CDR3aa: CASSSWAISGNTIYF

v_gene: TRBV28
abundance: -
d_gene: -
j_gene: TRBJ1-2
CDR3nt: TGTGCCAGCAAGGAGGGAGATGGCTATGGCTACACCTTC
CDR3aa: CASKEGDGYGYTF

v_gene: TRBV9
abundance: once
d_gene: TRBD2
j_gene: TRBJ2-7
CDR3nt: TGTGCCAGCAGCGAGACCGGGACTAGCTTTCCGGTCGAGCAGTACTTC
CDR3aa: CASSETGTSFPVEQYF

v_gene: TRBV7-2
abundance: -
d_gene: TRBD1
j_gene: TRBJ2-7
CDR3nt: TGTGCCAGCAGCCCGACAGGGGGCGGGGACGAGCAGTACTTC
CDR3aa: CASSPTGGGDEQYF

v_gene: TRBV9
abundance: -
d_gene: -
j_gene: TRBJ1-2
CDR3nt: TGTGCCAGCAGCGTAGCAGCCGCATCTGGGCATGGCTACACCTTC
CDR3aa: CASSVAAASGHGYTF

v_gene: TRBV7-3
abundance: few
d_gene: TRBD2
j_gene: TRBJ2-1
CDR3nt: TGTGCCAGCAGCTTTCTGGGGCTAGCGGGCAATGAGCAGTTCTTC
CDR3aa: CASSFLGLAGNEQFF

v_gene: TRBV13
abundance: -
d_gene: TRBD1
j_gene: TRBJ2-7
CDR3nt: TGTGCCAGCAGCGTGGGACAGGGGTACGAGCAGTACTTC
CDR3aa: CASSVGQGYEQYF

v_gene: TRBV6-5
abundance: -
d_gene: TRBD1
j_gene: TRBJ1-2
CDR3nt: TGTGCCAGCAGTTACTTGGCGGGAGGGGGCAACTATGGCTACACCTTC
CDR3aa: CASSYLAGGGNYGYTF

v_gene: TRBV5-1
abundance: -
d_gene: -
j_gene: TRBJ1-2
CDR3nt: TGCGCCAGCAGCTTGTTGATGTTGGCGGATTATGGCTACACCTTC
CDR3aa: CASSLLMLADYGYTF

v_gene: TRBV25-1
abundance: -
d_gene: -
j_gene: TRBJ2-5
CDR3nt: TGTGCCAGCAGTGATAGACAGGTCCTACAAGAGACCCAGTACTTC
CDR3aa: CASSDRQVLQETQYF

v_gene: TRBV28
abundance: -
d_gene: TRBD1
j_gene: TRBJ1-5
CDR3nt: TGTGCCAGCAGTGGGGACAGGGTTTATCAGCCCCAGCATTTT
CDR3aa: CASSGDRVYQPQHF

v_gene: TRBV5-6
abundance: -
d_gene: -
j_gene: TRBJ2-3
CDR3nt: TGTGCCAGCAGCTTTGAGGGGGGGGACCACACAGATACGCAGTATTTT
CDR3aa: CASSFEGGDHTDTQYF

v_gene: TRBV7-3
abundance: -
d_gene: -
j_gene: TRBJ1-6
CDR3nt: TGTGCCAGCAGCTCGGGGAATAGGGCACCCCTCCACTTT
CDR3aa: CASSSGNRAPLHF

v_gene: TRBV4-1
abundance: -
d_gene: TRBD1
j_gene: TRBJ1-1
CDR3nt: TGCGCCAGCAGCCAGCGCGGGACAGTGAACACTGAAGCTTTCTTT
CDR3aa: CASSQRGTVNTEAFF

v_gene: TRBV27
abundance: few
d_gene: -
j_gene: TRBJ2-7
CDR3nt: TGTGCCAGCAGTCCCGACAGATTAATCTCCTACGAGCAGTACTTC
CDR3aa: CASSPDRLISYEQYF

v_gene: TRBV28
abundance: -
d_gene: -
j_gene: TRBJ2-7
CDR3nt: TGTGCCAGCAGGTCTGGACAGTTCCCTACCGAGCAGTACTTC
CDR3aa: CASRSGQFPTEQYF

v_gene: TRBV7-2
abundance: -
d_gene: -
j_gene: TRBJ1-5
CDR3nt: TGTGCCAGCAGCTTAGCGTTGCCAGGGCTTCAGCCCCAGCATTTT
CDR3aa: CASSLALPGLQPQHF

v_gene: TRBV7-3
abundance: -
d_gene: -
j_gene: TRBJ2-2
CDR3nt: TGTGCCAGCAGCGCAAGACTAGGGGGCGAGGGGGAGCTGTTTTTT
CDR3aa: CASSARLGGEGELFF

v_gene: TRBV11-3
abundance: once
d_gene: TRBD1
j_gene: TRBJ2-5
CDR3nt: TGTGCCAGCAGCTTAGGAGGAGGGACAGGGGCTGTTGAGACCCAGTACTTC
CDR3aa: CASSLGGGTGAVETQYF

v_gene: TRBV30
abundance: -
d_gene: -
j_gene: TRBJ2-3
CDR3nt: TGTGCCTGGGAACAGGGTTCGCGAACAGATACGCAGTATTTT
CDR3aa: CAWEQGSRTDTQYF

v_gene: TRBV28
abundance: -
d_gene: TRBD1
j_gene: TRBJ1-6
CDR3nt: TGTGCCAGCATTCCAGGTGGACAGGGTCGGATTAATTCACCCCTCCACTTT
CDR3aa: CASIPGGQGRINSPLHF

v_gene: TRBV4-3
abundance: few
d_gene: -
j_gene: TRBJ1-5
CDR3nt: TGCGCCAGCAGCCACACCCAGGGCCATAATCAGCCCCAGCATTTT
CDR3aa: CASSHTQGHNQPQHF

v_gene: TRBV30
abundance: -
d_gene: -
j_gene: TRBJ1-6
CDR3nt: TGTGCCTGGAGTGGACCGGGACATAATAATTCACCCCTCCACTTT
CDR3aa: CAWSGPGHNNSPLHF

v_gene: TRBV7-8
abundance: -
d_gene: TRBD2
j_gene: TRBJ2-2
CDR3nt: TGTGCCAGCAGCCGCCGGGGGGCGGGGGGGCCAACCGGGGAGCTGTTTTTT
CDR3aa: CASSRRGAGGPTGELFF

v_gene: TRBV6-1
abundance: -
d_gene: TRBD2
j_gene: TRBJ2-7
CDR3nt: TGTGCCAGCAGTGGGCCGGGACTAGCGGGACACGAGCAGTACTTC
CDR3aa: CASSGPGLAGHEQYF

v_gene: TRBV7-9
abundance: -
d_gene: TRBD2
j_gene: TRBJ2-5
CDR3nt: TGTGCCAGCAGATCGGGACTAGCGGGGATGTACCAAGAGACCCAGTACTTC
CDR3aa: CASRSGLAGMYQETQYF

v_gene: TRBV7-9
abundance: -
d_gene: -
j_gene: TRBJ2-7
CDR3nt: TGTGCCAGCAGCCGAAAGACAGACGGTCTCGGCGAGCAGTACTTC
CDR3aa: CASSRKTDGLGEQYF

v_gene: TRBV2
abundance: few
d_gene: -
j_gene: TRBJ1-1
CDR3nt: TGTGCCAGCAGTGCGGCGGGAGCTGAAGCTTTCTTT
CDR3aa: CASSAAGAEAFF

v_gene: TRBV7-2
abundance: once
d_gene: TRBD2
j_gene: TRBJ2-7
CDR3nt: TGTGCCAGCAGCTTAGATAGCGGGGCTCCTTACGAGCAGTACTTC
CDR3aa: CASSLDSGAPYEQYF

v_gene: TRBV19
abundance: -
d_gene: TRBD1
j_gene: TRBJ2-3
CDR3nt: TGTGCCAGTAGGGCCGGGACAGGGGGATCTGGTACGCAGTATTTT
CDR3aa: CASRAGTGGSGTQYF

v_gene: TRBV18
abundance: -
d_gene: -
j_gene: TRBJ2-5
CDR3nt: TGTGCCAGCTCATCAACAGGGTCGGAGACCCAGTACTTC
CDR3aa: CASSSTGSETQYF

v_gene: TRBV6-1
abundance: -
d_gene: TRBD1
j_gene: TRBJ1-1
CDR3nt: TGTGCCAGCACTGAACAGGGGTACACTGAAGCTTTCTTT
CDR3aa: CASTEQGYTEAFF

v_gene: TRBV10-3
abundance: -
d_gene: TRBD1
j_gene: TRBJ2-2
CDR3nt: TGTGCCATCAGTGGACAGGGGGCGAACACCGGGGAGCTGTTTTTT
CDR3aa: CAISGQGANTGELFF

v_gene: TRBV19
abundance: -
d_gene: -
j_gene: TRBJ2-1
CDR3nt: TGTGCCAGTAGTATAGGCGGGGTCGCGCAGTTCTTC
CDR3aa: CASSIGGVAQFF